These 22 T cell receptor beta chains were all obtained from the same sample, sequenced in a study of blood T cell repertoires in COVID-19. The data were produced by immunoSEQ multiplex PCR, yet TCRdb's version contains in-frame clones alone and is incomplete. The sample has under 300,000 clones; about three quarters are singletons. Sequencing used peripheral blood. Source of these receptors: a woman older than 75 with acute or convalescent COVID-19.

This rearrangement joins TRBV7-2 to TRBJ2-1; 8 positions match TRBD2. Germline CDR1 and CDR2: SGHTA and FQGNSA. The length of the CDR3 is 15 residues. V trimming: 1 base; J trimming: 4 bases; junction bases outside the gene matches: 3. CDR3 bases: TGTGCCAGCAGCTTAGGCCCGGGGGGGTACAATGAGCAGTTCTTC. This codes for CASSLGPGGYNEQFF.

This chain uses TRBV5-4 with TRBJ2-3; maybe TRBD1 (6 bases). Trimming cost V 4 bases and J 6 bases, with 9 bases left between them. This CDR3 comprises 12 residues. Germline CDR1 is SGHNT and CDR2 is YYREEE (reference sequence). The DNA of the CDR3 is TGTGCCAGCAGCCTTACAGGGGATACGCAGTATTTT. Translation gives CASSLTGDTQYF. Complete variable domain (other parts from reference TRBV5-4 and TRBJ2-3): ETGVTQSPTHLIKTRGQQVTLRCSSQSGHNTVSWYQQALGQGPQFIFQYYREEENGRGNFPPRFSGLQFPNYSSELNVNALELDDSALYLCASSLTGDTQYFGPGTRLTVL.

In nucleotides, the CDR3 is TGTGCCAGTAGTATTAGAGGGTTTTTTGGCGGGAGGGAGGATACGCAGTATTTT. Translating it yields CASSIRGFFGGREDTQYF. V and J are TRBV19 and TRBJ2-3, with 9 bases fitting TRBD2. Germline V gene data show CDR1 as LNHDA and CDR2 as SQIVND (reference sequence). V shed 3 bases and J 6 bases; nucleotides not matched to a gene: 16. CDR3 length equals 18 residues.

This clone was recorded a few times. The chain couples TRBV5-1 to TRBJ2-3, with 11 bases aligning to TRBD2. The CDR3 consists of 17 residues. After removal of 1 base from V and 3 bases from J, the junction contained 7 bases not matched to a gene. The germline gives CDR1 SGHRS, CDR2 YFSETQ. Here the CDR3 DNA reads TGCGCCAGCAGCTTGACTAGCGGGGGACCTACAACAGATACGCAGTATTTT. Protein sequence: CASSLTSGGPTTDTQYF.

The chain recombines TRBV6-5 with TRBJ2-5; possibly TRBD1 for D (5 bases). CDR3 size: 14 residues. With 4 bases removed from V and 0 bases from J, the gap between germline ends came to 9 bases. Germline values: CDR1 MNHEY, CDR2 SVGAGI. The CDR3 protein is CASSSSGYQETQYF. DNA of the CDR3: TGTGCCAGCAGTTCGTCAGGGTACCAAGAGACCCAGTACTTC.

This chain connects TRBV15 to TRBJ2-5; 10 bases fit TRBD2. CDR1 LNHNV and CDR2 YYDKDF come from the germline V gene (reference sequence). V lost 6 bases and J lost 5; bases outside the gene matches: 6. The CDR3 is made up of 14 amino acids. The CDR3 region has the DNA TGTGCCACCAGAGCGGGGGGGCAGCGGGAGACCCAGTACTTC. This sequence encodes CATRAGGQRETQYF.

The chain combines TRBV6-2 or TRBV6-3 with TRBJ1-5; D may be TRBD1 (6 bases). The germline gives CDR1 MNHEY, CDR2 SVGEGT. The CDR3 is made up of 19 amino acids. Trimming removed 2 bases from V and 1 base from J, with 21 bases in between. As DNA, the CDR3 is TGTGCCAGCAGTTACCTAGTACTAGACAGGTTTGGGAGCAATCAGCCCCAGCATTTT. Its protein is CASSYLVLDRFGSNQPQHF.

This clone came up a few times. The J gene is TRBJ2-7, the V gene TRBV3-1 (or the pseudogene TRBV3-2); D is ambiguous. Germline assignment: CDR1 LGHDT and CDR2 YNNKEL (reference sequence). V shed 1 base and J shed 3 bases, with 7 bases lying between them. The CDR3 totals 13 residues. The DNA for the CDR3 is TGTGCCAGCAGCCAAGGTCCCCTCTACGAGCAGTACTTC. The encoded protein is CASSQGPLYEQYF.

The chain is built from TRBV4-1 and TRBJ1-3, with D tentatively TRBD1 (5 bases). V was trimmed by 0 bases and J by 1 base, leaving 10 bases between them. The CDR3 is made up of 16 amino acids. Germline-derived CDR1 and CDR2 are MGHRA and YSYEKL. This CDR3 is CASSQDRGWSGNTIYF. The CDR3 region has the DNA TGCGCCAGCAGCCAAGATCGGGGGTGGTCTGGAAACACCATATATTTT.

The chain recombines TRBV20-1 with TRBJ1-3; TRBD1 matches 8 bases. From germline, CDR1 is DFQATT and CDR2 SNEGSKA (reference sequence). There are 14 residues in the CDR3. With V trimmed by 3 bases and J by 4 bases, 5 bases remained unmatched. CDR3 protein: CSASQGAAGNTIYF. For the CDR3, the DNA is TGCAGTGCTAGTCAGGGGGCGGCCGGAAACACCATATATTTT.

The V and J genes are TRBV6-2 or TRBV6-3 and TRBJ1-2, with D perhaps TRBD1 (5 bases). V lost 5 bases, J lost 8 bases, and 15 bases lay in between. This CDR3 region has 13 residues. Germline V lookup: CDR1 MNHEY, CDR2 SVGEGT. This CDR3 is CASSPPGGEGYTF. The CDR3 DNA sequence: TGTGCCAGCAGTCCCCCGGGAGGGGAAGGCTACACCTTC.

CDR3 protein: CASQGLANQPQHF. CDR3 nucleotide sequence: TGTGCCAGCCAGGGTCTCGCAAATCAGCCCCAGCATTTT. The chain links TRBV25-1 to TRBJ1-5, with D possibly TRBD1 on 5 matching bases. Germline CDR1 is MGHDK and CDR2 is SYGVNS. The CDR3 covers 13 residues. The V and J ends lost 8 bases and 4 bases respectively, with 12 bases between them.

The rearrangement links TRBV19 to TRBJ1-2; 9 bases line up with TRBD1. Unmatched junction bases numbered 8, after V lost 5 bases and J lost 4 bases. The CDR3 totals 15 residues. The germline V gene encodes CDR1 LNHDA and CDR2 SQIVND (reference sequence). CDR3 loop: CASSPDRGRSYGYTF. The CDR3, as DNA: TGTGCCAGTAGTCCGGACAGGGGTCGGAGCTATGGCTACACCTTC.

The rearrangement links TRBV18 to TRBJ1-2, with TRBD1 matching 7 bases. Germline V CDR1 and CDR2: KGHSH, LQKENI. V shed 3 bases, J shed 5 bases, and the junction held 3 bases outside the gene matches. The length of the CDR3 is 13 residues. As DNA, the CDR3 is TGTGCCAGCTCACCGGAACAGGGGTATGGCTACACCTTC. Its protein is CASSPEQGYGYTF.

In this sample, this clone turned up once. This chain links TRBV2 with TRBJ2-5; TRBD1 is a possible D gene (6 bases). V gave up 7 bases and J gave up 5 bases, with 14 bases separating them. CDR3 length equals 13 residues. The germline V gene has CDR1 SNHLY and CDR2 FYNNEI. CDR3 sequence: CASIVGAWETQYF. DNA for the CDR3: TGTGCCAGCATCGTGGGGGCCTGGGAGACCCAGTACTTC.

This chain joins TRBV7-9 and TRBJ2-2; TRBD2 matches at 13 bases. Trimming removed 5 bases from V and 8 bases from J; junction bases left unmatched: 8. The CDR3 has 16 amino acids. CDR1 is SEHNR, CDR2 FQNEAQ, per germline (reference sequence). CDR3 region: CASSTRTSGSDGELFF. The CDR3 DNA reads TGTGCCAGCAGCACCAGGACTAGCGGGAGCGATGGGGAGCTGTTTTTT.

The chain carries TRBV2 and TRBJ2-7; the match to TRBD1 covers 7 bases. CDR1 and CDR2 from the germline V gene are SNHLY and FYNNEI. The length of the CDR3 is 14 residues. With V trimmed by 6 bases and J by 0 bases, 5 bases remained unmatched. The CDR3 DNA sequence: TGTGCCAGCAGGGATCGGGACAGCTCCTACGAGCAGTACTTC. Translation gives CASRDRDSSYEQYF.

The chain uses TRBV6-5 and TRBJ2-7, with 7 bases lining up with TRBD1. The V segment lost 5 bases and the J segment 2 bases; nucleotides outside the gene matches: 6. Germline V gene lookup returns CDR1 MNHEY and CDR2 SVGAGI. The CDR3 is 14 amino acids. CDR3 in amino acids: CASSLTGQTYEQYF. CDR3 DNA: TGTGCCAGCAGTCTGACAGGGCAGACCTACGAGCAGTACTTC.

This chain joins TRBV9 and TRBJ2-1; 7 positions agree with TRBD2. The trim removed 3 bases at V and 11 bases at J, leaving 8 bases unmatched. This CDR3 is 13 amino acids long. Germline values: CDR1 SGDLS, CDR2 YYNGEE. The CDR3 region is CASSGEPGTKQFF. The CDR3 nucleotides read TGTGCCAGCAGCGGGGAGCCGGGGACTAAGCAGTTCTTC. The variable domain in full, with the rest retrieved from reference TRBV9 and TRBJ2-1, is DSGVTQTPKHLITATGQRVTLRCSPRSGDLSVYWYQQSLDQGLQFLIQYYNGEERAKGNILERFSAQQFPDLHSELNLSSLELGDSALYFCASSGEPGTKQFFGPGTRLTVL.

The chain couples TRBV4-3 to TRBJ2-2, with D possibly matching TRBD1 (6 bases). Germline lookup yields CDR1 LGHNA and CDR2 YSLEER. The V gene lost 3 bases and the J gene lost 2 bases, with 13 bases spanning the gap. The CDR3 has 16 amino acids. CDR3 in DNA: TGCGCCAGCAGCCACTCCAGGGGCGAAAACACCGGGGAGCTGTTTTTT. Its translation: CASSHSRGENTGELFF.

The rearrangement links TRBV4-1 to TRBJ1-2, with D tentatively TRBD1 (5 bases). CDR3 length: 15 residues. V was pared by 4 bases and J by 3 bases, with 15 bases between. Germline-derived CDR1 and CDR2 are MGHRA and YSYEKL. The DNA of the CDR3 is TGCGCCAGCAGCCCCGCAGGGAGGGTGGACTATGGCTACACCTTC. Encoded protein: CASSPAGRVDYGYTF.

V is TRBV3-1 (or the pseudogene TRBV3-2) and J is TRBJ2-7; D might be TRBD1 (5 bases). Per the germline V gene, CDR1 is LGHDT and CDR2 is YNNKEL (reference sequence). The length of the CDR3 is 13 residues. V lost 1 base and J 7 bases, leaving 11 bases between the germline ends. CDR3 nucleotide sequence: TGTGCCAGCAGCCAAGGGACACCGAAAGAGCAGTACTTC. It yields the protein CASSQGTPKEQYF.